The clone carrying this T cell receptor (beta chain) was found a few times. Its antigen remains unknown. Primers used in a second PCR of roughly 7 to 11 cycles were a sample-barcoded 5' primer and a J-beta primer mix. MiXCR, run by TCRdb on the 5' RACE reads, gives a single entry per CDR3 protein. This table holds 1.5 million to 2 million distinct CDR3 sequences, 28% found once. The data originate from a study of blood T cells in healthy people across ages. Germline assignment: CDR1 SNHLY and CDR2 FYNNEI. Germline trimming cut 8 bases from V and 5 bases from J; bases unmatched to any gene: 10. The CDR3 totals 14 residues. Broader study findings: With unsorted PBMCs, a conclusive comparison of naive versus antigen-experienced cells was not possible.

The chain links TRBV2 to TRBJ2-7; 9 positions agree with TRBD2. Sequencing used blood. The clonotype originates from a woman aged 25 to 39 in good health. CDR3 residues: CASDPGLANDEQYF. As DNA, the CDR3 is TGTGCCAGCGACCCGGGACTAGCTAACGACGAGCAGTACTTC.